Sequencing of this T cell receptor beta chain was carried out in a study of T cell responses to AZD1222 COVID-19 vaccine. Findings and caveats of the study: Repertoire sampling happened only post peak T cell response. Donors, mostly white British, included more females; clonal diversity was possibly underestimated.

Second-dose groups at about 4 or about 12 weeks were pooled. V dropped 3 bases and J dropped 5; count of bases not matched to a gene: 10. Germline assignment: CDR1 LGHNA and CDR2 YNFKEQ. This CDR3 has 16 amino acids. Measured with immunoSEQ multiplex PCR; TCRdb has only the in-frame clones, and not every one. The data show about 130,000 clones, with around 89% seen just once and roughly a tenth held by the top ten. In regard to this clone: Its antigen is currently unknown.

The chain recombines TRBV4-2 with TRBJ1-1, with 9 bases that match TRBD1. The receptor was isolated from an adult who received the AZD1222 COVID-19 vaccine. The input for sequencing was peripheral blood, taken 28 days after the second AZD1222 dose. CDR3 protein: CASSQALSGTGTEAFF. Here the CDR3 DNA reads TGTGCCAGCAGCCAGGCCTTATCCGGGACAGGGACTGAAGCTTTCTTT.